These T cell receptor beta chains were read from a single sample in a study of OX40 agonist ivuxolimab in advanced cancers. The assay was immunoSEQ multiplex PCR, and TCRdb's table has in-frame clones only and misses some. The repertoire holds about 89,000 clones, with around 90% as singletons. The sample here was CD4+ or CD8+ T cells sorted from blood, taken in a trial of the OX40 agonist ivuxolimab. Every receptor here comes from an adult with an advanced solid tumor such as melanoma, head and neck, liver or kidney cancer. Each CDR3 is given with its conserved first and last residue. D genes are given only for firm matches. A row's size may be missing; if present it is once, few, many or a size class.

abundance: once
v_gene: TRBV27
d_gene: TRBD1
j_gene: TRBJ1-2
CDR3aa: CASSLRRQGAIYGYTF
CDR3nt: TGTGCCAGCAGTTTAAGGAGGCAGGGGGCTATTTATGGCTACACCTTC

abundance: -
v_gene: TRBV7-2
d_gene: -
j_gene: TRBJ1-5
CDR3aa: CASSLLINQPQHF
CDR3nt: TGTGCCAGCAGCTTATTGATTAATCAGCCCCAGCATTTT

abundance: -
v_gene: TRBV6-6
d_gene: -
j_gene: TRBJ2-3
CDR3aa: CASSYFESADTQYF
CDR3nt: TGTGCCAGCAGTTACTTTGAATCGGCGGATACGCAGTATTTT

abundance: -
v_gene: TRBV18
d_gene: TRBD1
j_gene: TRBJ1-5
CDR3aa: CASSPTVQGAGNQPQHF
CDR3nt: TGTGCCAGCTCACCGACCGTTCAGGGGGCAGGTAATCAGCCCCAGCATTTT

abundance: few
v_gene: TRBV4-1
d_gene: -
j_gene: TRBJ2-4
CDR3aa: CASKPSRELKNIQYF
CDR3nt: TGCGCCAGCAAACCTTCCAGGGAACTAAAAAACATTCAGTACTTC

abundance: -
v_gene: TRBV21-1
d_gene: -
j_gene: TRBJ1-2
CDR3aa: CASSKGSDMDYGYTF
CDR3nt: TGTGCCAGCAGCAAAGGGTCTGATATGGACTATGGCTACACCTTC

abundance: -
v_gene: TRBV6-6
d_gene: TRBD1
j_gene: TRBJ2-7
CDR3aa: CASSYGGQGYNEQYF
CDR3nt: TGTGCCAGCAGTTACGGGGGACAGGGATACAACGAGCAGTACTTC

abundance: few
v_gene: TRBV6-5
d_gene: -
j_gene: TRBJ1-2
CDR3aa: CASSRGQIYGYTF
CDR3nt: TGTGCCAGCAGCCGAGGACAGATCTATGGCTACACCTTC

abundance: -
v_gene: TRBV5-3
d_gene: -
j_gene: TRBJ2-1
CDR3aa: CARRPGLRSSYNEQFF
CDR3nt: TGTGCCAGAAGACCGGGGCTGCGGAGCTCCTACAATGAGCAGTTCTTC

abundance: -
v_gene: TRBV5-4
d_gene: -
j_gene: TRBJ2-6
CDR3aa: CASSPAGTMDVLTF
CDR3nt: TGTGCCAGCAGCCCTGCCGGGACAATGGACGTCCTGACTTTC

abundance: -
v_gene: TRBV7-2
d_gene: -
j_gene: TRBJ1-1
CDR3aa: CASSLASGVNTEAFF
CDR3nt: TGTGCCAGCAGCTTAGCGTCCGGCGTCAACACTGAAGCTTTCTTT

abundance: once
v_gene: TRBV28
d_gene: -
j_gene: TRBJ1-1
CDR3aa: CASTSHGPPRDTEAFF
CDR3nt: TGTGCCAGCACCTCCCATGGCCCGCCAAGGGACACTGAAGCTTTCTTT

abundance: -
v_gene: TRBV30
d_gene: -
j_gene: TRBJ1-4
CDR3aa: CAWEGVAGEKLFF
CDR3nt: TGTGCCTGGGAGGGGGTAGCAGGAGAAAAACTGTTTTTT

abundance: -
v_gene: TRBV29-1
d_gene: TRBD1
j_gene: TRBJ2-3
CDR3aa: CSLTQGAGDTQYF
CDR3nt: TGCAGCCTCACACAGGGGGCAGGAGATACGCAGTATTTT

abundance: -
v_gene: TRBV25-1
d_gene: TRBD1
j_gene: TRBJ2-2
CDR3aa: CASSATGTGGLFF
CDR3nt: TGTGCCAGCTCTGCGACCGGGACAGGTGGGCTGTTTTTT

abundance: -
v_gene: TRBV6-5
d_gene: -
j_gene: TRBJ1-3
CDR3aa: CATSRPGNTIYF
CDR3nt: TGTGCCACCTCTAGGCCTGGAAACACCATATATTTT

abundance: -
v_gene: TRBV5-1
d_gene: TRBD1
j_gene: TRBJ2-7
CDR3aa: CASRQGAYEQYF
CDR3nt: TGCGCCAGCAGGCAGGGGGCATACGAGCAGTACTTC

abundance: -
v_gene: TRBV29-1
d_gene: TRBD1
j_gene: TRBJ1-2
CDR3aa: CSVVPGTGGYGYTF
CDR3nt: TGCAGCGTTGTACCCGGGACAGGGGGCTATGGCTACACCTTC

abundance: -
v_gene: TRBV9
d_gene: -
j_gene: TRBJ2-7
CDR3aa: CASSVGAVSYEQYF
CDR3nt: TGTGCCAGCAGCGTAGGCGCCGTCTCCTACGAGCAGTACTTC

abundance: -
v_gene: TRBV7-2
d_gene: -
j_gene: TRBJ2-1
CDR3aa: CASSFYVGGQNEQFF
CDR3nt: TGTGCCAGCAGCTTCTACGTGGGAGGTCAAAATGAGCAGTTCTTC

abundance: -
v_gene: TRBV7-9
d_gene: TRBD1
j_gene: TRBJ1-1
CDR3aa: CASSPNRGQGTEAFF
CDR3nt: TGTGCCAGCAGCCCGAACAGGGGGCAGGGGACTGAAGCTTTCTTT

abundance: -
v_gene: TRBV5-8
d_gene: TRBD1
j_gene: TRBJ1-1
CDR3aa: CASSLRYRGGTEAFF
CDR3nt: TGTGCCAGCAGCTTACGATACAGGGGGGGCACTGAAGCTTTCTTT

abundance: -
v_gene: TRBV19
d_gene: -
j_gene: TRBJ1-2
CDR3aa: CASSRTAWGYTF
CDR3nt: TGTGCCAGTTCAAGGACGGCTTGGGGCTACACCTTC

abundance: -
v_gene: TRBV7-2
d_gene: -
j_gene: TRBJ1-3
CDR3aa: CASSLTEPVSGNTIYF
CDR3nt: TGTGCCAGCAGCCTGACGGAACCCGTCTCTGGAAACACCATATATTTT

abundance: -
v_gene: TRBV7-2
d_gene: -
j_gene: TRBJ1-5
CDR3aa: CASSLEGGQPQHF
CDR3nt: TGTGCCAGCAGCTTAGAGGGAGGACAGCCCCAGCATTTT

abundance: -
v_gene: TRBV5-1
d_gene: -
j_gene: TRBJ1-5
CDR3aa: CASSLSPTGNQPQHF
CDR3nt: TGCGCCAGCAGCTTGTCTCCGACAGGCAATCAGCCCCAGCATTTT

abundance: -
v_gene: TRBV7-2
d_gene: TRBD1
j_gene: TRBJ1-2
CDR3aa: CASSPGDRVLYGYTF
CDR3nt: TGTGCCAGCAGCCCGGGAGACAGGGTTCTCTATGGCTACACCTTC

abundance: -
v_gene: TRBV7-9
d_gene: -
j_gene: TRBJ2-2
CDR3aa: CASSPRQKNTGELFF
CDR3nt: TGTGCCAGCAGCCCACGACAGAAAAACACCGGGGAGCTGTTTTTT

abundance: -
v_gene: TRBV28
d_gene: TRBD2
j_gene: TRBJ2-7
CDR3aa: CASTSGVAGGPYEQYF
CDR3nt: TGTGCCAGCACCTCGGGGGTAGCGGGGGGTCCCTACGAGCAGTACTTC

abundance: -
v_gene: TRBV4-3
d_gene: -
j_gene: TRBJ1-2
CDR3aa: CASRSGANYGYTF
CDR3nt: TGCGCCAGCAGGAGCGGAGCCAACTATGGCTACACCTTC

abundance: -
v_gene: TRBV2
d_gene: -
j_gene: TRBJ2-5
CDR3aa: CASSAGLGEETQYF
CDR3nt: TGTGCCAGCAGTGCAGGATTAGGGGAAGAGACCCAGTACTTC

abundance: -
v_gene: TRBV18
d_gene: -
j_gene: TRBJ2-7
CDR3aa: CASSPDQAYEQYF
CDR3nt: TGTGCCAGCTCCCCCGACCAAGCCTACGAGCAGTACTTC

abundance: -
v_gene: TRBV25-1
d_gene: TRBD2
j_gene: TRBJ2-5
CDR3aa: CASSDGFVGLAGGETQYF
CDR3nt: TGTGCCAGCAGTGATGGTTTTGTGGGACTAGCGGGAGGGGAGACCCAGTACTTC

abundance: -
v_gene: TRBV28
d_gene: TRBD2
j_gene: TRBJ2-7
CDR3aa: CASTSLGLAGYEQYF
CDR3nt: TGTGCCAGCACCTCCCTTGGCTTAGCGGGTTACGAGCAGTACTTC

abundance: once
v_gene: TRBV25-1
d_gene: TRBD1
j_gene: TRBJ1-3
CDR3aa: CASRGQGQNGNTIYF
CDR3nt: TGTGCCAGCAGAGGACAGGGTCAGAATGGAAACACCATATATTTT

abundance: -
v_gene: TRBV30
d_gene: -
j_gene: TRBJ1-6
CDR3aa: CAWNTLGDSPLHF
CDR3nt: TGTGCCTGGAATACACTAGGGGATTCACCCCTCCACTTT

abundance: -
v_gene: TRBV10-3
d_gene: TRBD1
j_gene: TRBJ2-5
CDR3aa: CAISESQGQETQYF
CDR3nt: TGTGCCATCAGTGAGTCACAGGGACAGGAGACCCAGTACTTC

abundance: -
v_gene: TRBV2
d_gene: -
j_gene: TRBJ2-5
CDR3aa: CASSPEGGSWETQYF
CDR3nt: TGTGCCAGCAGTCCAGAAGGGGGTAGCTGGGAGACCCAGTACTTC

abundance: -
v_gene: TRBV27
d_gene: -
j_gene: TRBJ1-5
CDR3aa: CASSSRGNQPQHF
CDR3nt: TGTGCCAGCAGTTCTAGGGGCAATCAGCCCCAGCATTTT

abundance: -
v_gene: TRBV11-3
d_gene: -
j_gene: TRBJ2-3
CDR3aa: CASSLDGGSTDTQYF
CDR3nt: TGTGCCAGCAGCTTAGACGGCGGGAGCACAGATACGCAGTATTTT

abundance: -
v_gene: TRBV27
d_gene: -
j_gene: TRBJ1-2
CDR3aa: CASSLWTQGGNHGYTF
CDR3nt: TGTGCCAGCAGTTTATGGACCCAAGGGGGAAATCATGGCTACACCTTC

abundance: once
v_gene: TRBV6-1
d_gene: -
j_gene: TRBJ2-6
CDR3aa: CASSESSGANVLTF
CDR3nt: TGTGCCAGCAGTGAAAGCTCTGGGGCCAACGTCCTGACTTTC

abundance: -
v_gene: TRBV2
d_gene: TRBD2
j_gene: TRBJ2-7
CDR3aa: CASIYGLASAEQYF
CDR3nt: TGTGCCAGCATATACGGACTAGCGAGTGCCGAGCAGTACTTC

abundance: -
v_gene: TRBV7-2
d_gene: TRBD2
j_gene: TRBJ2-1
CDR3aa: CASSRGLAGVGEQFF
CDR3nt: TGTGCCAGCAGCCGTGGACTAGCGGGAGTTGGTGAGCAGTTCTTC

abundance: -
v_gene: TRBV9
d_gene: -
j_gene: TRBJ2-7
CDR3aa: CASSVDSGASYEQYF
CDR3nt: TGTGCCAGCAGCGTAGATTCAGGGGCGTCCTACGAGCAGTACTTC

abundance: once
v_gene: TRBV5-1
d_gene: -
j_gene: TRBJ2-6
CDR3aa: CASSFGAGESGANVLTF
CDR3nt: TGCGCCAGCAGCTTTGGGGCTGGAGAATCTGGGGCCAACGTCCTGACTTTC

abundance: -
v_gene: TRBV9
d_gene: -
j_gene: TRBJ2-2
CDR3aa: CASSGGQINTGELFF
CDR3nt: TGTGCCAGCAGCGGTGGACAGATTAACACCGGGGAGCTGTTTTTT

abundance: -
v_gene: TRBV2
d_gene: -
j_gene: TRBJ2-7
CDR3aa: CASSEQTYEQYF
CDR3nt: TGTGCCAGCAGTGAGCAGACCTACGAGCAGTACTTC